Listed below are T cell receptor beta chains from one sample, sequenced in a study of type 1 regulatory T cells. Each CDR3 protein is one row after TCRdb ran MiXCR on the reads. The sample carries 88,000 or so distinct CDR3 sequences, 25% to 40% recorded once. The sample comprised CD4+ T cells, either the whole sample or a sorted fraction (not recorded which). The receptors come from a human donor in good health. Each CDR3 is given with its conserved first and last residue. The D gene is left open where the match is weak. Clone size is not always given. Where it is, it says once, few, many or a class for expanded clones.

V gene	D gene	clone size	J gene	CDR3 DNA	CDR3 protein
TRBV19	NA	few	TRBJ2-1	TGTGCCAGTAGTACCACTAGCCGCTACAATGAGCAGTTCTTC	CASSTTSRYNEQFF
TRBV7-2	NA	many	TRBJ2-5	TGTGCCAGCAGCTTAGCGGGGGGAAAAAACCAAGAGACCCAGTACTTC	CASSLAGGKNQETQYF
TRBV7-9	TRBD1	NA	TRBJ2-5	TGTGCCAGCAGAAACAGGGGGCCGGAAGAGACCCAGTACTTC	CASRNRGPEETQYF
TRBV20-1	NA	NA	TRBJ2-7	TGTAGAGTTGGGGGGCGCTCCTACGAGCAGTACTTC	CRVGGRSYEQYF
TRBV29-1	NA	few	TRBJ2-1	TGCAGCGTTGGAGGGCCCACTCCCGGCGGGCAGTTCTTC	CSVGGPTPGGQFF
TRBV6-1	NA	NA	TRBJ1-5	TGTGCCATCCGACAAGGGATTAATCAGCCCCAGCATTTT	CAIRQGINQPQHF
TRBV7-2	TRBD2	NA	TRBJ2-4	TGTGCCAGCAGCGTCGGGACTAGCGGAAACATTCAGTACTTC	CASSVGTSGNIQYF
TRBV18	NA	few	TRBJ2-4	TGTGCCAGCTCACCAGGGGGCGTGTCCGCCGGGAACATTCAGTACTTC	CASSPGGVSAGNIQYF
TRBV25-1	TRBD1	few	TRBJ2-1	TGTGCCAGCAGTGACCTCCTGACAGGGGGGTCCTACAATGAGCAGTTCTTC	CASSDLLTGGSYNEQFF
TRBV19	NA	NA	TRBJ2-1	TGTGCCAGTACTCAATACATAGCCTCCAGCTCCTACAATGAGCAGTTCTTC	CASTQYIASSSYNEQFF
TRBV7-3	NA	NA	TRBJ2-5	TGTGCCAGCAGCTCTTCGGGTGATCGGGAGACCCAGTACTTC	CASSSSGDRETQYF
TRBV29-1	NA	many	TRBJ2-3	TGCAGCGTTGGAGGACGGGCCCTCACAGATACGCAGTATTTT	CSVGGRALTDTQYF
TRBV30	NA	few	TRBJ2-3	TGTGCCTGGGGGGACGGCACAGATACGCAGTATTTT	CAWGDGTDTQYF
TRBV5-1	NA	few	TRBJ2-1	TGCGCCAGCAGCCCGGGGACGGGGGCCTCCTACAATGAGCAGTTCTTC	CASSPGTGASYNEQFF
TRBV5-1	TRBD1	NA	TRBJ2-7	TGCGCCAGCAGCTTGGTTAGGACAGGGGATTCTGACGAGCAGTACTTC	CASSLVRTGDSDEQYF
TRBV5-6	NA	NA	TRBJ2-7	TGTGCCAGCAGCTTGAAAAGACAGGCCCACTCCTACGAGCAGTACTTC	CASSLKRQAHSYEQYF
TRBV7-2	TRBD1	NA	TRBJ1-2	TGTGCCAGCAGCCGCTCCCGGACAGGACCCCTCTATGGCTACACCTTC	CASSRSRTGPLYGYTF
TRBV3-1	TRBD2	NA	TRBJ2-3	TGTGCCAGCAGCCAAGATGGTAGGGACTACCGATACACAGATACGCAGTATTTT	CASSQDGRDYRYTDTQYF
TRBV18	TRBD2	NA	TRBJ2-1	TGTGCCAGCTCACACCGGGACTATCACAATGAGCAGTTCTTC	CASSHRDYHNEQFF
TRBV9	NA	NA	TRBJ2-6	TGTGCCAGCAGCCCGCTAGGTGGGGCCGGGGCCAACGTCCTGACTTTC	CASSPLGGAGANVLTF
TRBV20-1	NA	NA	TRBJ2-1	TGCAGTGCTGCCCCCGGGATGGACACGGGGCGGGATAATTGGAATGAGCAGTTCTTC	CSAAPGMDTGRDNWNEQFF
TRBV20-1	TRBD2	few	TRBJ2-5	TGCAGTGCTAGAGAGACTAGCGCGGAGACCCAGTACTTC	CSARETSAETQYF
TRBV20-1	NA	NA	TRBJ2-3	TGCAGTCCCCAAAATGAGGGGAAGTGGGATACGCAGTATTTT	CSPQNEGKWDTQYF
TRBV7-2	NA	few	TRBJ2-1	TGTGCCAGCAGCTTGTGGGGACACCCTGAGCAGTTCTTC	CASSLWGHPEQFF
TRBV25-1	NA	NA	TRBJ2-1	TGTGCCAGCAGTGCCCCTTTGATTGAGCAGTTCTTC	CASSAPLIEQFF
TRBV5-1	NA	few	TRBJ2-2	TGCGCCAGCAGCTTTGACGTTCCGGGTCAGTTCACCGGGGAGCTGTTTTTT	CASSFDVPGQFTGELFF